The rows below give T cell receptor beta chains drawn from one sample of a study of spatial heterogeneity in lung cancer. Each CDR3 protein gets one entry after TCRdb re-called the 5' RACE reads with MiXCR. Among 3,400 or so distinct CDR3 sequences listed, approximately 16% were seen once. Specimen: lung tumor tissue, collected at surgery. The receptors stem from a female donor with early-stage non-small cell lung cancer. Both conserved end residues are part of each CDR3. A D gene is named only where the DNA matches it firmly. Only some rows state a clone size, as once, few, many or a class for expanded clones.

TRBV20-1	-	TRBJ2-3	-	CSARASTDTQYF	TGCAGTGCTAGAGCTAGCACAGATACGCAGTATTTT
TRBV5-4	medium-sized	TRBJ2-6	-	CASSLGNSGANVLTF	TGTGCCAGCAGCTTGGGGAACTCTGGGGCCAACGTCCTGACTTTC
TRBV7-9	large	TRBJ1-2	-	CASSLRPHTVSYGYTF	TGTGCCAGCAGCCTTCGCCCCCACACTGTTTCTTATGGCTACACCTTC
TRBV3-1	many	TRBJ2-4	-	CASSQGRDRIQYF	TGTGCCAGCAGCCAAGGACGCGACCGGATTCAGTACTTC
TRBV14	few	TRBJ2-7	-	CASRLGRNEQYF	TGTGCCAGCAGACTAGGGCGAAACGAGCAGTACTTC
TRBV13	many	TRBJ2-7	TRBD1	CASSLRTGAYEQYF	TGTGCCAGCAGCCTGAGGACAGGGGCCTACGAGCAGTACTTC
TRBV5-5	medium-sized	TRBJ2-7	-	CASSLAFSSYEQYF	TGTGCCAGCAGCTTAGCGTTTAGCTCCTACGAGCAGTACTTC
TRBV12-3/TRBV12-4	many	TRBJ2-2	-	CASSLTAGELFF	TGTGCCAGCAGTTTAACGGCCGGGGAGCTGTTTTTT
TRBV11-2	medium-sized	TRBJ2-7	-	CASSFPDRQYF	TGTGCCAGCAGCTTTCCGGACAGGCAGTACTTC
TRBV6-2/TRBV6-3	-	TRBJ2-1	-	CASSYLAEGSYNEQFF	TGTGCCAGCAGTTACTTAGCGGAGGGCTCCTACAATGAGCAGTTCTTC
TRBV7-8	many	TRBJ2-2	-	CASSSHGQNGELFF	TGTGCCAGCAGCTCCCATGGACAAAACGGGGAGCTGTTTTTT
TRBV10-1	many	TRBJ1-3	-	CASSVGAPGNTIYF	TGCGCCAGCAGTGTCGGGGCGCCTGGAAACACCATATATTTT
TRBV7-2	many	TRBJ1-6	-	CASSLDRRNNSPLHF	TGTGCCAGCAGCTTAGACAGGCGGAATAATTCACCCCTCCACTTT
TRBV6-1	-	TRBJ2-2	-	CASRSRVNTGELFF	TGTGCCAGCAGGAGCAGGGTTAACACCGGGGAGCTGTTTTTT
TRBV7-6	-	TRBJ2-2	-	CASMRGRAGELFF	TGTGCCAGCATGAGGGGCAGGGCTGGGGAGCTGTTTTTT
TRBV6-5	medium-sized	TRBJ1-6	-	CASSYSMSGRANSPLHF	TGTGCCAGCAGTTACTCGATGTCGGGACGGGCAAATTCACCCCTCCACTTT
TRBV10-3	many	TRBJ1-5	-	CAIKDRDTQPQHF	TGTGCCATAAAGGACAGAGATACTCAGCCCCAGCATTTT
TRBV5-4	-	TRBJ2-4	-	CASSLQVTNIQYF	TGTGCCAGCAGCCTCCAGGTTACCAACATTCAGTACTTC
TRBV20-1	-	TRBJ2-3	-	CSSGAVKIDTQYF	TGCAGTAGTGGTGCGGTTAAGATAGATACGCAGTATTTT
TRBV5-4	many	TRBJ2-1	TRBD2	CASSLGLAVHEQFF	TGTGCCAGCAGCTTGGGACTAGCGGTGCATGAGCAGTTCTTC
TRBV12-3/TRBV12-4	few	TRBJ2-3	TRBD2	CASARTSGLTDTQYF	TGTGCCAGCGCCAGGACTAGCGGATTGACAGATACGCAGTATTTT
TRBV5-1	few	TRBJ2-7	TRBD2	CASSRRPGQPGTSAYEQYF	TGCGCCAGCAGCAGAAGACCGGGACAGCCCGGGACTAGCGCCTACGAGCAGTACTTC
TRBV6-5	few	TRBJ1-6	-	CASRRKQGYSPLHF	TGTGCCAGCAGAAGGAAACAGGGATATTCACCCCTCCACTTT
TRBV29-1	medium-sized	TRBJ2-7	-	CSVQTDYYEQYF	TGCAGCGTCCAGACCGATTACTACGAGCAGTACTTC
TRBV11-2	many	TRBJ2-5	TRBD1	CASSLDKGQGQETQYF	TGTGCCAGCAGCTTAGATAAGGGACAGGGCCAAGAGACCCAGTACTTC
TRBV7-3	-	TRBJ1-5	-	CASSLTGYNQPQHF	TGTGCCAGCAGCTTAACGGGGTACAATCAGCCCCAGCATTTT
TRBV19	-	TRBJ1-2	TRBD1	CASSISTPTGWWDGYTF	TGTGCCAGTAGTATTTCCACACCGACAGGGTGGTGGGATGGCTACACCTTC
TRBV6-1	hyperexpanded	TRBJ2-1	-	CASDDPLDSLTYNEQFF	TGTGCCAGCGATGACCCCCTGGACTCCCTTACCTACAATGAGCAGTTCTTC
TRBV18	-	TRBJ1-4	-	CASSLRPVSINEKLFF	TGTGCCAGCTCACTTCGCCCTGTTTCCATTAATGAAAAACTGTTTTTT
TRBV7-2	medium-sized	TRBJ2-5	TRBD2	CASSRRTSGETQYF	TGTGCCAGCAGCCGTAGGACTAGTGGGGAGACCCAGTACTTC
TRBV6-5	many	TRBJ1-1	-	CATGWSRLNTEAFF	TGTGCCACTGGATGGTCACGGTTGAACACTGAAGCTTTCTTT
TRBV3-1	medium-sized	TRBJ2-6	-	CASSPLTGYGANVLTF	TGTGCCAGCAGCCCCCTGACGGGGTATGGGGCCAACGTCCTGACTTTC
TRBV25-1	medium-sized	TRBJ1-4	-	CASSDEEKLFF	TGTGCCAGCAGTGACGAGGAAAAACTGTTTTTT
TRBV20-1	medium-sized	TRBJ2-7	-	CSANRVSYEQYF	TGCAGTGCTAACAGGGTTTCCTACGAGCAGTACTTC
TRBV20-1	-	TRBJ2-3	TRBD2	CSAPGGSTDTQYF	TGCAGTGCTCCCGGGGGGAGCACAGATACGCAGTATTTT
TRBV2	medium-sized	TRBJ1-2	TRBD1	CASSVESRGPGYTF	TGTGCCAGCAGTGTTGAAAGCAGGGGGCCTGGCTACACCTTC
TRBV12-3/TRBV12-4	large	TRBJ2-6	-	CASSQGVGANVLTF	TGTGCCAGCAGTCAGGGAGTAGGGGCCAACGTCCTGACTTTC
TRBV20-1	large	TRBJ2-5	-	CSAMQIQAQYF	TGCAGTGCTATGCAAATACAGGCCCAGTACTTC
TRBV13	many	TRBJ2-1	TRBD2	CASSPLSGGVSYNEQFF	TGTGCCAGCAGCCCTCTTAGCGGGGGAGTCTCCTACAATGAGCAGTTCTTC
TRBV5-1	many	TRBJ1-2	-	CASSPGSNRSPSNYGYTF	TGCGCCAGCAGCCCTGGGAGCAACAGGTCTCCGAGTAACTATGGCTACACCTTC
TRBV27	-	TRBJ2-7	-	CASSFGTAQQYF	TGTGCCAGCAGCTTTGGGACCGCCCAGCAGTACTTC
TRBV27	medium-sized	TRBJ1-5	-	CASSLTKDQPQHF	TGTGCCAGCAGTTTAACGAAAGATCAGCCCCAGCATTTT
TRBV7-2	many	TRBJ2-1	TRBD1	CASSLVGQGSHEQFF	TGTGCCAGCAGCTTAGTGGGACAGGGATCTCATGAGCAGTTCTTC